The 13 T cell receptor beta chains below were found in one sample sequenced in a study of blood T cell repertoires in COVID-19. The repertoire was sequenced with immunoSEQ multiplex PCR; TCRdb's copy has only in-frame clones and lacks some. This sample carries hundreds of thousands of clones, 88% of them seen once, and the ten largest clones take 0.9% to 1%. The sequencing sample was made of peripheral blood. Every receptor here comes from a woman aged 40 to 55 who had recovered from COVID-19.

In its sample, this clone was seen once. The gene calls are TRBV28 and TRBJ2-7; weak D call: TRBD2 (6 bases). This CDR3 contains 14 residues. The V and J ends lost 5 bases and 6 bases respectively, with 17 bases between them. CDR1 and CDR2 from the germline V gene are MDHEN and SYDVKM. CDR3: CASSPQRAGGEQYV. The CDR3 DNA sequence: TGTGCCAGCAGTCCGCAGCGGGCCGGGGGCGAGCAGTACGTC.

The chain is built from TRBV6-5 and TRBJ1-1, with 7 nucleotides matching TRBD1. J gave up 4 bases and V 2 bases, and 10 bases lay outside the gene matches. Germline CDR1 is MNHEY and CDR2 is SVGAGI. The CDR3 runs to 16 residues. This CDR3 is CASSYDLGQGGTEAFF. In DNA, the CDR3 is TGTGCCAGCAGTTACGACTTAGGGCAGGGGGGCACTGAAGCTTTCTTT.

This sequence joins TRBV15 and TRBJ1-5, with D maybe TRBD1 (5 bases). The germline gives CDR1 LNHNV, CDR2 YYDKDF (reference sequence). V was clipped by 0 bases and J by 5 bases, with 11 bases between them. The CDR3 has 15 residues. The CDR3 reads CATSRDLLGHQPQHF. In DNA form, the CDR3 reads TGTGCCACCAGCAGAGATCTGTTGGGGCATCAGCCCCAGCATTTT.

The gene calls are TRBV6-6 and TRBJ1-3; D is undetermined. The CDR3 loop spans 18 amino acids. Germline V gives CDR1 MNHNY, CDR2 SVGAGI (reference sequence). V shed 5 bases and J shed 4 bases, with 24 bases lying between them. The CDR3 bases are TGTGCCAGCAGTCCCTCCGGCCCCTCCAGAGCGGGGGGAAACACCATATATTTT. This encodes CASSPSGPSRAGGNTIYF.

The chain recombines TRBV28 with TRBJ1-1; unclear D gene. CDR1 and CDR2 from the germline V gene are MDHEN and SYDVKM. The CDR3 extends over 15 amino acids. Between the trimmed V and J ends, which lost 3 bases and 0 bases, there was a span of 11 bases. The CDR3 here is CASSFSGSMNTEAFF. CDR3 DNA: TGTGCCAGCAGTTTTTCTGGGAGTATGAACACTGAAGCTTTCTTT.

The J gene is TRBJ1-2, the V gene TRBV4-3; the D gene is possibly TRBD1 (6 bases). The CDR3 runs 16 residues. V lost 0 bases and J lost 2, with 13 bases in between. The V gene's germline CDR1 is LGHNA and CDR2 YSLEER. CDR3 protein: CASSQEQGKLNYGYTF. Written as DNA, the CDR3 is TGCGCCAGCAGCCAAGAGCAGGGGAAGTTAAACTATGGCTACACCTTC.

The rearrangement links TRBV2 to TRBJ1-1; D gene unclear. The CDR3 has 12 amino acids. Germline values: CDR1 SNHLY, CDR2 FYNNEI. Between the trimmed V and J ends, which lost 7 bases and 1 base, there was a span of 7 bases. The CDR3, as DNA: TGTGCCAGCAACCCGGGGAACACTGAAGCTTTCTTT. Encoded protein: CASNPGNTEAFF.

On this clone itself: At the DNA level, this CDR3 is encoded by other sequences in the same sample as well. This chain joins TRBV11-2 and TRBJ2-1; maybe TRBD2 (5 bases). CDR3 length equals 13 residues. Germline CDR1 SGHAT, CDR2 FQNNGV. With 5 bases removed from V and 3 bases from J, the gap between germline ends came to 8 bases. CDR3 in amino acids: CASSLGLYNEQFF. CDR3 nucleotide sequence: TGTGCCAGCAGCCTAGGACTCTACAATGAGCAGTTCTTC.

This clone has more than one count but fewer than ten. J is TRBJ2-2 and V is TRBV11-2; TRBD2 matches at 10 bases. The CDR3 consists of 15 residues. Germline lookup yields CDR1 SGHAT and CDR2 FQNNGV. Germline trimming cut 5 bases from V and 1 base from J; bases unmatched to any gene: 1. CDR3 sequence (DNA): TGTGCCAGCAGCCGGACTAGCGGGAACACCGGGGAGCTGTTTTTT. It is translated as CASSRTSGNTGELFF.

The chain is built from TRBV7-6 and TRBJ2-1; 9 nucleotides agree with TRBD1. With 5 bases clipped from V and 6 bases from J, the junction kept 11 bases outside the gene matches. The CDR3 loop spans 16 amino acids. Germline V CDR1 and CDR2: SGHVS, FNYEAQ. CDR3 DNA: TGTGCCAGCAGCCCCCGCCCGGGACAGGGAAGCAATGAGCAGTTCTTC. It codes for CASSPRPGQGSNEQFF.

The rearrangement joins TRBV18 to TRBJ2-7, with 10 nucleotides matching TRBD1. J lost 5 bases, V lost 0 bases, and 1 base had no gene match. The V gene's germline CDR1 is KGHSH and CDR2 LQKENI. CDR3 length: 14 amino acids. The CDR3 sequence: CASSPPGTGDEQYF. CDR3 nucleotide sequence: TGTGCCAGCTCACCACCTGGGACAGGGGACGAGCAGTACTTC.

The genes are TRBV14 and TRBJ2-6, with TRBD1 matching 7 bases. Germline lookup yields CDR1 SGHDN and CDR2 FVKESK. Trimming removed 3 bases from V and 3 bases from J; junction bases left unmatched: 5. This CDR3 spans 16 amino acids. The CDR3 here is CASSHRQGGGANVLTF. In nucleotides, the CDR3 is TGTGCCAGCAGCCATCGACAGGGTGGTGGGGCCAACGTCCTGACTTTC.

The V and J genes are TRBV6-6 and TRBJ2-3; 14 nucleotides match TRBD2. The CDR3 extends over 17 amino acids. CDR1 and CDR2 (germline): MNHNY, SVGAGI (reference sequence). Trimming cost V 6 bases and J 6 bases; bases outside gene matches: 11. The CDR3 protein is CASSRPRLAGGWDTQYF. In nucleotides, the CDR3 is TGTGCCAGCAGCCGACCCCGACTAGCGGGAGGGTGGGATACGCAGTATTTT.